This record covers a single TCR beta chain. The data were produced by immunoSEQ multiplex PCR, yet TCRdb's version contains in-frame clones alone and is incomplete. In the table there are almost 550,000 clones, around three quarters of which are singletons. The germline gives CDR1 LGHNA, CDR2 YSLEER. The CDR3 covers 18 residues. The germline V and J ends were trimmed by 7 bases and 5 bases, with 28 bases remaining between them. This specimen belongs to a study of shared T cell receptors in the human thymus. These same data were also listed under a study on human thymus T cells.

Sequencing was performed on thymocytes. The chain uses TRBV4-3 and TRBJ2-3, with D possibly being TRBD2 (6 bases). This receptor was obtained from a boy under two years old with a congenital heart defect. The chain's CDR3 is CASTPKPRLGSLRDTQYF. In nucleotides, the CDR3 is TGCGCCAGCACCCCAAAGCCCAGACTAGGTTCTTTACGAGATACGCAGTATTTT.